The 7 T cell receptor beta chains reported below all come from one sample, sequenced in a study of cytomegalovirus exposure and HLA in healthy donors. Researchers ran the PCR with 60 Vbeta and 13 Jbeta primers. Method: immunoSEQ multiplex PCR; TCRdb's copy keeps in-frame clones and lacks some. This sample has 100,000 to 150,000 clones, with approximately 10% found just once. Input material: PBMCs. The source of these receptors is a young woman in good health and CMV-seropositive.

In the case of this clone: This CDR3 is missing its conserved last phenylalanine or tryptophan, likely due to a read error. CDR3 in DNA: TGTGCCAGCAGCATATGGAGCGCCGAAGCTTTCGTT. Its translation is CASSIWSAEAFV. The chain uses TRBV7-9 and TRBJ1-1; no firm D call. The CDR3 runs 12 residues. Per germline, CDR1 SEHNR and CDR2 FQNEAQ (reference sequence). V lost 5 bases and J lost 8, with 12 bases in between.

The CDR3 is CASSAQRFAWPLNTGELFF. The CDR3 DNA sequence: TGTGCCAGCAGCGCCCAGAGGTTTGCCTGGCCCCTAAACACCGGGGAGCTGTTTTTT. The chain recombines TRBV7-2 with TRBJ2-2; no clear D gene. The CDR3 totals 19 residues. CDR1 and CDR2 (germline): SGHTA, FQGNSA. V was clipped by 5 bases and J by 2 bases, with 24 bases between them. Together with reference TRBV7-2 and TRBJ2-2, the CDR3 gives the full variable domain: GAGVSQSPSNKVTEKGKDVELRCDPISGHTALYWYRQSLGQGLEFLIYFQGNSAPDKSGLPSDRFSAERTGGSVSTLTIQRTQQEDSAVYLCASSAQRFAWPLNTGELFFGEGSRLTVL.

This clone was counted a few times. The CDR3 sequence is CASSERGGWSSNQPQHF. The CDR3 nucleotides are TGTGCCAGCAGTGAAAGGGGGGGGTGGAGTAGCAATCAGCCCCAGCATTTT. The V gene is TRBV6-1, the J gene TRBJ1-5, with D maybe TRBD1 (6 bases). Trimming cost V 2 bases and J 0 bases, with 14 bases left between them. Germline CDR1 reads MNHNS; CDR2 reads SASEGT. CDR3 length: 17 residues.

The rearrangement uses TRBV29-1 and TRBJ1-2, with 9 positions matching TRBD1. Trimming took 1 base from V and 4 from J; bases not matched to a gene: 10. The CDR3 has 16 amino acids. The V gene's germline CDR1 is SQVTM and CDR2 ANQGSEA. For the CDR3, the DNA is TGCAGCGTTGAAGCCGGGACAGGGCTTCTTCGCTATGGCTACACCTTC. Its protein is CSVEAGTGLLRYGYTF.

This CDR3 reads CAIRNGTGNEQFF. CDR3 nucleotides: TGTGCCATCAGAAACGGGACAGGGAATGAGCAGTTCTTC. This chain links TRBV10-3 with TRBJ2-1, with 9 bases that match TRBD1. Germline CDR1 ENHRY, CDR2 SYGVKD. With V trimmed by 6 bases and J by 7 bases, 4 bases remained unmatched. CDR3 length: 13 residues.

The chain links TRBV6-1 to TRBJ1-1, with D possibly being TRBD1 (5 bases). V was cut by 6 bases and J by 5 bases, with 13 bases left in between. This CDR3 region has 13 residues. Germline CDR1 MNHNS, CDR2 SASEGT. CDR3 nucleotide sequence: TGTGCCAGCAGCGCCCTTGGGGGGACTGAAGCTTTCTTT. Translated, it gives CASSALGGTEAFF.

Only a few counts were recorded for this clone. As DNA, the CDR3 is TGTGCCAGCAGCCAAGGGCAAGGCTACACCTTC. Its translation is CASSQGQGYTF. The chain recombines TRBV14 with TRBJ1-2; D gene unclear. The CDR3 contains 11 residues. Deletions cut 1 base from V and 8 bases from J, with 5 bases between. CDR1 SGHDN and CDR2 FVKESK come from the germline V gene.